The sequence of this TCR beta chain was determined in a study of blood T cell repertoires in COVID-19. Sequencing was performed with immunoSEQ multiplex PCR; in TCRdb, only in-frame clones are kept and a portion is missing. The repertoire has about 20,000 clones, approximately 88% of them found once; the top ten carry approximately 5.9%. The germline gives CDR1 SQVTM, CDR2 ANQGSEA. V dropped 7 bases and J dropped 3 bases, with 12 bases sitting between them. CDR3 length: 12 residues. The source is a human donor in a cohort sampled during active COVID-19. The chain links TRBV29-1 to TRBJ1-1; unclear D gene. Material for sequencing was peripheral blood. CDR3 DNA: TGCAGCGGATCCTACGGGGACACTGAAGCTTTCTTT. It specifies CSGSYGDTEAFF.